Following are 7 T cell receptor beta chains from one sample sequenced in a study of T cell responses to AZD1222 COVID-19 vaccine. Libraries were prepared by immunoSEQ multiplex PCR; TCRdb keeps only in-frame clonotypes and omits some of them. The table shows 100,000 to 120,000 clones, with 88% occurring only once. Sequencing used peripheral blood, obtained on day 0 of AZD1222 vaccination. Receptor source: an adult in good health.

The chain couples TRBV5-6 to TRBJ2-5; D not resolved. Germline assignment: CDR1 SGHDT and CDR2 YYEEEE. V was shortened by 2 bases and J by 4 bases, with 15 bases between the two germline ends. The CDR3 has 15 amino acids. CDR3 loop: CASSFGWGRGETQYF. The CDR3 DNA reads TGTGCCAGCAGCTTTGGCTGGGGTAGAGGAGAGACCCAGTACTTC.

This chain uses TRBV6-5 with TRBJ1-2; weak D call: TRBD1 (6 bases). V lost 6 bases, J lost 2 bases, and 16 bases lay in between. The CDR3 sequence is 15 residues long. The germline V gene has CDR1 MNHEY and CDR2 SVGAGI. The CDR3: CASSPTPGANYGYTF. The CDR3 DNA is TGTGCCAGCAGCCCCACACCAGGGGCGAACTATGGCTACACCTTC.

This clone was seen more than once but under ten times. The CDR3 DNA reads as TGTGCCAGCAGCTTGGCTATCTCCCAGGAAGCATACGAGCAGTACTTC. Translated, it gives CASSLAISQEAYEQYF. V and J are TRBV5-8 and TRBJ2-7; D is uncertain. This CDR3 is built from 16 residues. V was pared by 0 bases and J by 4 bases, with 17 bases between. The V gene's germline CDR1 is SGHTS and CDR2 YDEGEE.

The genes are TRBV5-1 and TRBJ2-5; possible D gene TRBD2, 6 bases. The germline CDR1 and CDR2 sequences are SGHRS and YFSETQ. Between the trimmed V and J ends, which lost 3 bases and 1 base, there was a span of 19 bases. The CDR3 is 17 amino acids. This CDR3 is CASSWGVLTASQETQYF. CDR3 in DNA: TGCGCCAGCAGCTGGGGGGTACTGACAGCGAGCCAAGAGACCCAGTACTTC. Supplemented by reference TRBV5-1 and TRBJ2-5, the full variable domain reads KAGVTQTPRYLIKTRGQQVTLSCSPISGHRSVSWYQQTPGQGLQFLFEYFSETQRNKGNFPGRFSGRQFSNSRSEMNVSTLELGDSALYLCASSWGVLTASQETQYFGPGTRLLVL.

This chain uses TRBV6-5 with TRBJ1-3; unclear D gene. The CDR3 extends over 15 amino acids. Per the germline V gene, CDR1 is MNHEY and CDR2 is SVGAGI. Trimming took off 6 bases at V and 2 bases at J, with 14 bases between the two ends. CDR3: CASRTRGRTGNTIYF. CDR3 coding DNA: TGTGCCAGCAGAACCCGCGGCAGGACTGGAAACACCATATATTTT.

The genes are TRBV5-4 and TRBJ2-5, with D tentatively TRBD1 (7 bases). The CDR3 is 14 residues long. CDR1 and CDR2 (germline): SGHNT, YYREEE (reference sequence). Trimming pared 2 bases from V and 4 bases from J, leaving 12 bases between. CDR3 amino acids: CASSLSGDRETQYF. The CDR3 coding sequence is TGTGCCAGCAGCTTATCGGGGGACAGAGAGACCCAGTACTTC.

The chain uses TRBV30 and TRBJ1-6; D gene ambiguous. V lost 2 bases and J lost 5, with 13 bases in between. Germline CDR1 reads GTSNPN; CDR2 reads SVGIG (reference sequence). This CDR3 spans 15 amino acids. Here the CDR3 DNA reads TGTGCCTGGAGTTTTCCCGGCCTAAATAATTCACCCCTCCACTTT. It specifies CAWSFPGLNNSPLHF.